The present T cell receptor beta chain was sequenced within a study of blood T cell repertoires in COVID-19. TCRdb's table, derived via immunoSEQ multiplex PCR, lists solely in-frame clones and lacks some. The sample includes approximately 58,000 clones, 70% to 90% of them seen just once. The origin of this receptor is a man aged 55-75 years with COVID-19, enrolled during active disease. Sequenced: peripheral blood.

The CDR3: CASSTSGLGEQYF. For the CDR3, the DNA is TGTGCCAGTAGTACGTCGGGATTAGGTGAGCAGTACTTC. The chain uses TRBV19 and TRBJ2-7, with TRBD2 as a possible D gene (5 bases). The CDR3 runs 13 residues. Between the trimmed V and J ends, which lost 4 bases and 7 bases, there was a span of 14 bases. Germline CDR1 and CDR2: LNHDA and SQIVND (reference sequence).